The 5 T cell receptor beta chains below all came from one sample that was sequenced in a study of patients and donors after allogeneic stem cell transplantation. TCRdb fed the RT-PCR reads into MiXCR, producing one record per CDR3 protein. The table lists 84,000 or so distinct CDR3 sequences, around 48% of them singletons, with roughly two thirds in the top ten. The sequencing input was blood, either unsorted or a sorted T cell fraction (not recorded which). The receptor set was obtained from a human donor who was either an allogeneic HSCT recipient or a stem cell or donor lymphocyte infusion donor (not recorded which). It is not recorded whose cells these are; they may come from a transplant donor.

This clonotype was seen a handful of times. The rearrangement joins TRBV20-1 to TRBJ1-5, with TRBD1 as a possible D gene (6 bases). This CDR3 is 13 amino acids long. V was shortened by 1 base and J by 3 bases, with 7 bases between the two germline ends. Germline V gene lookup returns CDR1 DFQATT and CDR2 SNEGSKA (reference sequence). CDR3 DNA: TGCAGTGCTAGAGGGACAGACAATCAGCCCCAGCATTTT. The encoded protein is CSARGTDNQPQHF.

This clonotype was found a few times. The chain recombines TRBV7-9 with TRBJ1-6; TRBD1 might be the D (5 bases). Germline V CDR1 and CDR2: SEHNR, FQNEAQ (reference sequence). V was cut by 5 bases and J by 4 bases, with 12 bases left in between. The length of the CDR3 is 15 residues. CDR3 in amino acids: CASSAGTAYNSPLHF. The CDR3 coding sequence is TGTGCCAGCAGCGCCGGGACGGCTTATAATTCACCCCTCCACTTT.

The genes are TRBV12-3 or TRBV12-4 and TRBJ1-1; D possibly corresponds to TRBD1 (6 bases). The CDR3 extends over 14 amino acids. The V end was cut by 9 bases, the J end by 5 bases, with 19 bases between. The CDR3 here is CASSTAGAGTEAFF. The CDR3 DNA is TGTGCCAGTTCGACGGCGGGGGCAGGGACTGAAGCTTTCTTT.

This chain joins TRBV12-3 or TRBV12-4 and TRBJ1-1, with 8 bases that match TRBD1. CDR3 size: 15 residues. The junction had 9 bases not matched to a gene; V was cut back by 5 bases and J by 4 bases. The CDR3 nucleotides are TGTGCCAGCAGTCCGAGGACAGGGAAAAGCACTGAAGCTTTCTTT. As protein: CASSPRTGKSTEAFF.

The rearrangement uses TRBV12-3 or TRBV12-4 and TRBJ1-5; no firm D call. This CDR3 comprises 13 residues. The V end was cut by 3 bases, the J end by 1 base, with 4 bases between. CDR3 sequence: CASSFFSNQPQHF. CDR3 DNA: TGTGCCAGCAGTTTCTTCAGCAATCAGCCCCAGCATTTT.